This T cell receptor beta chain was sequenced for a study of T cells after yellow fever vaccination. Study details: Preparation used SMART-Seq v4 Ultra Low Input for the low-cell-number fractions.

This clonotype was counted at least ten times. What it binds is unknown. Overall study findings and caveats: Peak timing came faster in the weaker secondary response, day 5 versus 15.

TCRdb fed the 5' RACE reads into MiXCR, producing one record per CDR3 protein. This table has about 240,000 distinct CDR3 sequences, 6.5% to 8.5% appearing once. The CDR3 loop spans 14 amino acids. Germline loops: CDR1 LNHDA, CDR2 SQIVND (reference sequence). V was clipped by 7 bases and J by 0 bases, with 11 bases between them. The rearrangement joins TRBV19 to TRBJ2-3; a weak D match, TRBD2 (6 bases). This material consisted of CD4+ T cells sorted from PBMCs, taken 15 days after the yellow fever booster vaccination. The sequence derives from a man aged 25-45 years who received the YFV17D yellow fever vaccine. Written as DNA, the CDR3 is TGTGCCAGTAACGCGGGAAGGAGCACAGATACGCAGTATTTT. It codes for CASNAGRSTDTQYF.